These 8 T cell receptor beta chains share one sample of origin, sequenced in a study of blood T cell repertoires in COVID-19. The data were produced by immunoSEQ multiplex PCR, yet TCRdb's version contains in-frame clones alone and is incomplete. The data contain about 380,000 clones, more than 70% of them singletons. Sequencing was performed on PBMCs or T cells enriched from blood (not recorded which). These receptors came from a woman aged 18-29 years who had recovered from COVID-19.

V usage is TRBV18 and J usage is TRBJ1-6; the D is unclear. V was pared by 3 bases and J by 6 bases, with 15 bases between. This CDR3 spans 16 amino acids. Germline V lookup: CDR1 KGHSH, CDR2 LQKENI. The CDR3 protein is CASSPQGRTGNSPLHF. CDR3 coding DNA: TGTGCCAGCTCACCCCAAGGCCGTACGGGTAATTCACCCCTCCACTTT. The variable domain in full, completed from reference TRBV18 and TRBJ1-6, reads NAGVMQNPRHLVRRRGQEARLRCSPMKGHSHVYWYRQLPEEGLKFMVYLQKENIIDESGMPKERFSAEFPKEGPSILRIQQVVRGDSAAYFCASSPQGRTGNSPLHFGNGTRLTVT.

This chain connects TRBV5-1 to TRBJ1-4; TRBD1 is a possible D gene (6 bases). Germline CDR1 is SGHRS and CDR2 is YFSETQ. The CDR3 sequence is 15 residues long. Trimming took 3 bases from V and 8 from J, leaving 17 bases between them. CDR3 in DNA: TGCGCCAGCAGCTGGGGGTCCGGGACATCAGAAAAACTGTTTTTT. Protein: CASSWGSGTSEKLFF.

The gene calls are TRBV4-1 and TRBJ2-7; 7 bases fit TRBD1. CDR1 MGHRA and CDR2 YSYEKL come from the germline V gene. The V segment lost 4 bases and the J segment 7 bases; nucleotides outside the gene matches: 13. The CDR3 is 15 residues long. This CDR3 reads CASSPLGRDSAEQYF. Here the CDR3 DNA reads TGCGCCAGCAGCCCTTTGGGCCGGGACAGCGCAGAGCAGTACTTC.

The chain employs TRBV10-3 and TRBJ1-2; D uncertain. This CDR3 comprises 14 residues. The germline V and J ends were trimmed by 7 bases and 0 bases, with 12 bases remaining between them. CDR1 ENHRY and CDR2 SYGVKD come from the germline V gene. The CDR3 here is CAITGVLANYGYTF. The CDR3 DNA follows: TGTGCCATCACCGGGGTTCTGGCTAACTATGGCTACACCTTC.

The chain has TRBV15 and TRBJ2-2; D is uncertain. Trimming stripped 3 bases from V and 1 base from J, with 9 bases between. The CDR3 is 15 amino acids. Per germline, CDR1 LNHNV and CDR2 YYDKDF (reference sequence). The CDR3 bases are TGTGCCACCAGCAGGAGTCAGGTGAACACCGGGGAGCTGTTTTTT. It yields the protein CATSRSQVNTGELFF.

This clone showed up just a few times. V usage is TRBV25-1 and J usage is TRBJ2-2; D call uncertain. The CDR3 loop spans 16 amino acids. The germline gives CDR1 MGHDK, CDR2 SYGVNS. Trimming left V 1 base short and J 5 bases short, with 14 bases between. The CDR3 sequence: CASSESPLSRTGELFF. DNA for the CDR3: TGTGCCAGCAGTGAATCCCCACTAAGTAGGACCGGGGAGCTGTTTTTT.

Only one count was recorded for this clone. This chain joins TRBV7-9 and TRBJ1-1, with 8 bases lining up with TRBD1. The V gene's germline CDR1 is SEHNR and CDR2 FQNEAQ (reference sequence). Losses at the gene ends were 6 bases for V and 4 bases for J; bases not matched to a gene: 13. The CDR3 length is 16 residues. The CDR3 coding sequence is TGTGCCAGCAGTTTGCCAGGGGGCGTGAGGATCACTGAAGCTTTCTTT. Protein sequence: CASSLPGGVRITEAFF. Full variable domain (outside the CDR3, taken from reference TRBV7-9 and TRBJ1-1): DTGVSQNPRHKITKRGQNVTFRCDPISEHNRLYWYRQTLGQGPEFLTYFQNEAQLEKSRLLSDRFSAERPKGSFSTLEIQRTEQGDSAMYLCASSLPGGVRITEAFFGQGTRLTVV.

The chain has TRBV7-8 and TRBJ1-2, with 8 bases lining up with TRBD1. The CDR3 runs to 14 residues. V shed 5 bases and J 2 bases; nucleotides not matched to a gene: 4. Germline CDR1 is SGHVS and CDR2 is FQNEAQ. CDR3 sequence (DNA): TGTGCCAGCAGCGCCGGACAGGGAAACTATGGCTACACCTTC. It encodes CASSAGQGNYGYTF. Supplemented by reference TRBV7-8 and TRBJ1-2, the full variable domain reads GAGVSQSPRYKVAKRGQDVALRCDPISGHVSLFWYQQALGQGPEFLTYFQNEAQLDKSGLPSDRFFAERPEGSVSTLKIQRTQQEDSAVYLCASSAGQGNYGYTFGSGTRLTVV.